This T cell receptor (beta chain) was retrieved from a study of cytomegalovirus exposure and HLA in healthy donors. Regarding this clone: What it binds is unknown.

Trimming removed 3 bases at V and 0 bases at J, with 7 bases between. The CDR3 is made up of 15 amino acids. Germline lookup yields CDR1 SGDLS and CDR2 YYNGEE. Findings and caveats of the study: Reportedly, TCR beta sequences accurately predicted HLA-A and HLA-B alleles in most subjects. When presence/absence was analysed, sequencing depth was taken to be roughly uniform across donors. Among donors in an Asian-associated ancestry cluster, a later analysis reportedly found fewer N-insertions than the approximately 700-donor mean.

PCR employed 60 Vbeta and 13 Jbeta primers. Measured with immunoSEQ multiplex PCR; TCRdb has only the in-frame clones, and not every one. There are roughly 55,000 clones in the sample, with approximately 11% held by the top ten. The chain combines TRBV9 with TRBJ2-6; the D is unclear. Sequenced input: PBMCs. The TCR originated in a woman aged 45-59 years in good health and CMV-seropositive. CDR3 nucleotides: TGTGCCAGCAGCGCCGGTCCCTCTGGGGCCAACGTCCTGACTTTC. Protein: CASSAGPSGANVLTF.